This T cell receptor (beta chain) was recorded in a study of response to subunit inactivated influenza vaccine. Study-level results: The authors offered the suggestion that each seasonal influenza vaccination recruits few new T cells.

TCRdb fed the RT-PCR reads into MiXCR, producing one record per CDR3 protein. This sample has approximately 700,000 distinct CDR3 sequences; 11% to 15% occur once, and the top ten carry roughly 6.4%. CDR3 length equals 13 residues. The V and J ends lost 6 bases and 4 bases respectively, with 12 bases between them. This clonotype was seen repeatedly, ten times or more. Its antigen is not identified. V and J are TRBV12-3 or TRBV12-4 and TRBJ2-5, with D unclear. The source is a man aged 50 or older who received an inactivated influenza vaccine. Source: PBMCs from blood, taken around two weeks before vaccination. In DNA form, the CDR3 reads TGTGCCAGCAGGCGAGAGGTAGGAGAGACCCAGTACTTC. Amino acids: CASRREVGETQYF.